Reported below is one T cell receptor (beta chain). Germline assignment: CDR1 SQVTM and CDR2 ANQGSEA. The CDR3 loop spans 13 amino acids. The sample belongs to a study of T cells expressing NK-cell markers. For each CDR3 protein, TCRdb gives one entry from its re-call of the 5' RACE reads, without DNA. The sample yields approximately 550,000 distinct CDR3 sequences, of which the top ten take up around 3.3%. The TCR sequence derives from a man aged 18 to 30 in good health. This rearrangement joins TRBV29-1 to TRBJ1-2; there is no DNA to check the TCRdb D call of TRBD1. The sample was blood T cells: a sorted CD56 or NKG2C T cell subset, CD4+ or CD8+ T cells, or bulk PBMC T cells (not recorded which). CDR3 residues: CSESRDRDYGYTF.